One T cell receptor beta chain is described in this entry. The sample belongs to a study of T cell responses to AZD1222 COVID-19 vaccine. The method was immunoSEQ multiplex PCR; TCRdb's version includes in-frame clones alone and lacks a portion of them. The repertoire includes approximately 140,000 clones, around nine tenths of them detected once, and about 3% sits in the top ten. The CDR3 contains 15 residues. V was cut by 4 bases and J by 10 bases, with 23 bases left in between. Germline V CDR1 and CDR2: SGHRS, YFSETQ. The TCR was taken from an adult in good health. The chain joins TRBV5-1 to TRBJ1-1; a weak D match, TRBD1 (6 bases). Source: peripheral blood, taken on day 0 of MenACWY control vaccination. Here the CDR3 DNA reads TGCGCCAGCAGCCCGATAGGGGGTCGATCGACCGGAGCTTTCTTT. Residues: CASSPIGGRSTGAFF.